These 25 T cell receptor beta chains share one sample of origin, sequenced in a study of T cells after yellow fever vaccination. Each CDR3 protein gets one entry after TCRdb re-called the 5' RACE reads with MiXCR. Among approximately 96,000 distinct CDR3 sequences listed, around 9.8% were seen once. The specimen was CD8+ T cells not binding an NS4B(214-222) dextramer, sorted from PBMCs, collected more than 14 days after the first yellow fever vaccination. The receptors come from a man younger than 30 who received the YFV17D yellow fever vaccine.

The genes are TRBV27 and TRBJ2-3; D is unclear. The ends were cut back, 2 bases at V and 4 bases at J, with 7 bases in the middle. The CDR3 consists of 13 residues. Germline V CDR1 and CDR2: MNHEY, SMNVEV (reference sequence). The CDR3 coding sequence is TGTGCCAGCAGTTTACGGCAGTCAGATACGCAGTATTTT. It specifies CASSLRQSDTQYF.

This chain links TRBV6-2 or TRBV6-3 with TRBJ2-6, with 7 bases lining up with TRBD1. Per germline, CDR1 MNHEY and CDR2 SVGEGT. This CDR3 spans 17 amino acids. V gave up 4 bases and J gave up 0 bases; unmatched junction bases: 6. CDR3 residues: CASSLWDSDSGANVLTF. CDR3 DNA: TGTGCCAGCAGTTTATGGGACAGTGACTCTGGGGCCAACGTCCTGACTTTC.

This clonotype was seen only a few times. The rearrangement uses TRBV7-6 and TRBJ2-1; TRBD2 matches 7 bases. V lost 2 bases, J lost 0 bases, and 10 bases stayed unmatched. The CDR3 is 18 amino acids. Germline V gene sequence: CDR1 SGHVS, CDR2 FNYEAQ. Written as DNA, the CDR3 is TGTGCCAGCAGCTTAAGGGCTGTAGCGGGTAGCTCCTACAATGAGCAGTTCTTC. Translated: CASSLRAVAGSSYNEQFF. Looking up the rest from reference TRBV7-6 and TRBJ2-1 gives the full variable domain: GAGVSQSPRYKVTKRGQDVALRCDPISGHVSLYWYRQALGQGPEFLTYFNYEAQQDKSGLPNDRFSAERPEGSISTLTIQRTEQRDSAMYRCASSLRAVAGSSYNEQFFGPGTRLTVL.

The chain employs TRBV7-8 and TRBJ2-5, with D possibly matching TRBD1 (5 bases). V lost 6 bases, J lost 2 bases, and 16 bases lay in between. Germline V gives CDR1 SGHVS, CDR2 FQNEAQ. This CDR3 has 15 residues. Written as DNA, the CDR3 is TGTGCCAGCAGTCGCACACAGGCGGTGCAAGAGACCCAGTACTTC. This translates into CASSRTQAVQETQYF.

The chain combines TRBV4-2 with TRBJ2-1; D may be TRBD1 (6 bases). V dropped 4 bases and J dropped 0 bases, with 13 bases sitting between them. The germline CDR1 and CDR2 sequences are LGHNA and YNFKEQ. The CDR3 runs to 16 residues. CDR3 DNA sequence: TGTGCCAGCAGCCCACCAGGGGATTACTCCTACAATGAGCAGTTCTTC. Protein product: CASSPPGDYSYNEQFF.

This clonotype was observed a few times. This chain links TRBV4-2 with TRBJ2-5, with a possible D match to TRBD2 (7 bases). CDR1 and CDR2 from the germline V gene are LGHNA and YNFKEQ. Trimming removed 1 base at V and 4 bases at J, with 13 bases between. The CDR3 has 15 residues. The CDR3 coding sequence is TGTGCCAGCAGCCAAGGTATGGCGGGGGCAGAGACCCAGTACTTC. It encodes CASSQGMAGAETQYF.

The rearrangement links TRBV14 to TRBJ2-2, with D possibly matching TRBD1 (5 bases). Trimming left V 2 bases short and J 5 bases short, with 18 bases between. CDR3 length: 17 amino acids. The germline V gene encodes CDR1 SGHDN and CDR2 FVKESK. The CDR3, as DNA: TGTGCCAGCAGCCAACTACCCCTCACTGACAGTACCGGGGAGCTGTTTTTT. Translated, it gives CASSQLPLTDSTGELFF.

This clonotype was seen at least ten times. The chain is built from TRBV11-2 and TRBJ2-3; possible D gene TRBD2, 6 bases. Trimming cost V 6 bases and J 0 bases, with 13 bases left between them. This CDR3 is 15 amino acids long. Germline-derived CDR1 and CDR2 are SGHAT and FQNNGV. CDR3 coding DNA: TGTGCCAGCAGGCGGGACTTCTCTAGCACAGATACGCAGTATTTT. Protein sequence: CASRRDFSSTDTQYF.

The table lists this clonotype with many counts. This chain links TRBV20-1 with TRBJ2-1; possible D gene TRBD1, 6 bases. The length of the CDR3 is 10 residues. Germline V gives CDR1 DFQATT, CDR2 SNEGSKA (reference sequence). Trimming stripped 8 bases from V and 6 bases from J, with 8 bases between. CDR3 sequence: CSKGGNEQFF. The CDR3 DNA sequence: TGCAGTAAAGGGGGCAATGAGCAGTTCTTC.

With regard to this clonotype: With a much larger clone just one base away, this may be a read error. Here the CDR3 DNA reads TGCGCCAGCAGCCAAGGGGCGAGGTACAATCAGCAGTTCTTC. Its translation: CASSQGARYNQQFF. The chain links TRBV4-1 to TRBJ2-1; D ambiguous. Germline values: CDR1 MGHRA, CDR2 YSYEKL. The CDR3 spans 14 residues.

This clonotype occurred a few times. This chain uses TRBV7-7 with TRBJ2-3, with D possibly being TRBD1 or TRBD2 (7 bases each). V was cut by 5 bases and J by 6 bases, with 21 bases left in between. This CDR3 contains 16 residues. Looked up from germline, CDR1 is SSHAT and CDR2 is FNYEAQ (reference sequence). Written as DNA, the CDR3 is TGTGCCAGCAGCCACGGCAGGGGGGGGGCCCGGGATACGCAGTATTTT. It encodes CASSHGRGGARDTQYF. Complete variable domain (other parts from reference TRBV7-7 and TRBJ2-3): GAGVSQSPRYKVTKRGQDVTLRCDPISSHATLYWYQQALGQGPEFLTYFNYEAQPDKSGLPSDRFSAERPEGSISTLTIQRTEQRDSAMYRCASSHGRGGARDTQYFGPGTRLTVL.

This clonotype occurred a few times. The chain uses TRBV29-1 and TRBJ1-2; 9 bases map to TRBD1. V lost 6 bases to trimming and J lost 8 bases; unmatched junction nucleotides: 7. In germline, CDR1 is SQVTM, CDR2 ANQGSEA. This CDR3 comprises 12 residues. The CDR3: CSVGGTGYGYTF. As DNA, the CDR3 is TGCAGCGTGGGGGGGACAGGGTACGGCTACACCTTC.

As for this clonotype: A much larger clone differs from this one at a single base, so this may be a read error. The rearrangement joins TRBV5-1 to TRBJ2-1; D possibly corresponds to TRBD2 (6 bases). This CDR3 contains 15 residues. CDR1 SGHRS and CDR2 YFSETQ come from the germline V gene. The CDR3, as DNA: TGCGCCAGCAGCCAGGGACTTAGCTCCTACAGTGAGCAGTTCTTC. It yields the protein CASSQGLSSYSEQFF. The full variable domain, in which reference TRBV5-1 and TRBJ2-1 provide the parts outside the CDR3, is KAGVTQTPRYLIKTRGQQVTLSCSPISGHRSVSWYQQTPGQGLQFLFEYFSETQRNKGNFPGRFSGRQFSNSRSEMNVSTLELGDSALYLCASSQGLSSYSEQFFGPGTRLTVL.

This clonotype was seen more than once but under ten times. The chain has TRBV7-6 and TRBJ2-5, with 10 bases aligning to TRBD2. V shed 10 bases and J 7 bases; nucleotides not matched to a gene: 9. The germline CDR1 and CDR2 sequences are SGHVS and FNYEAQ. The CDR3 is 13 residues long. This CDR3 is CATVLAGVGTQYF. CDR3 in DNA: TGTGCCACGGTTCTAGCGGGGGTAGGGACCCAGTACTTC.

V gene TRBV11-2 combines with J gene TRBJ2-5; D not resolved. This CDR3 is 11 amino acids long. Trimming shortened V by 4 bases and J by 7 bases, and 7 bases separated the two germline ends. Germline CDR1 SGHAT, CDR2 FQNNGV. The CDR3 DNA reads TGTGCCAGCAGCTCTTCGGGGACCCAGTACTTC. This sequence encodes CASSSSGTQYF.

The rearrangement uses TRBV6-5 and TRBJ2-1, with 10 bases fitting TRBD1. CDR3 length equals 15 residues. The V gene's germline CDR1 is MNHEY and CDR2 SVGAGI. V shed 0 bases and J 7 bases; nucleotides not matched to a gene: 3. CDR3 protein: CASSYSDRGRNEQFF. Here the CDR3 DNA reads TGTGCCAGCAGTTACTCTGACAGGGGGCGTAATGAGCAGTTCTTC.

The V and J genes are TRBV4-1 and TRBJ1-1, with TRBD1 as a possible D gene (5 bases). The CDR3 is 13 residues long. The V gene's germline CDR1 is MGHRA and CDR2 YSYEKL. The V end was cut by 9 bases, the J end by 1 base, with 12 bases between. The CDR3 spells CASEGEGNTEAFF. DNA of the CDR3: TGCGCCAGTGAAGGGGAGGGGAACACTGAAGCTTTCTTT.

The chain uses TRBV6-5 and TRBJ1-2; the D gene is possibly TRBD1 (5 bases). In germline, CDR1 is MNHEY, CDR2 SVGAGI. The CDR3 totals 16 residues. Trimming pared 1 base from V and 4 bases from J, leaving 16 bases between. CDR3: CASSYLSGGNIYGYTF. CDR3 nucleotides: TGTGCCAGCAGTTACTTATCTGGGGGAAATATCTATGGCTACACCTTC.

There are a few counts of this clonotype. This chain uses TRBV2 with TRBJ2-7; D possibly matches TRBD1 or TRBD2 (5 bases each). Germline CDR1 SNHLY, CDR2 FYNNEI. The CDR3 extends over 18 amino acids. Trimming took 5 bases from V and 5 from J, leaving 28 bases between them. The CDR3 loop is CASSTSIPGTAMSDEQYF. The CDR3 DNA follows: TGTGCCAGCAGTACCTCGATCCCCGGGACCGCTATGAGCGACGAGCAGTACTTC.

This clonotype was seen a few times. V usage is TRBV7-3 and J usage is TRBJ2-2; TRBD1 is a possible D gene (6 bases). V was pared by 3 bases and J by 4 bases, with 18 bases between. The CDR3 is 17 amino acids. From germline, CDR1 is SGHTA and CDR2 FQGTGA. The CDR3 DNA is TGTGCCAGCAGCTTCGTTCCGGGGAACAGGGCCACCGGGGAGCTGTTTTTT. Protein sequence: CASSFVPGNRATGELFF.

The chain joins TRBV7-3 to TRBJ1-1; 7 bases line up with TRBD1. Germline V gene sequence: CDR1 SGHTA, CDR2 FQGTGA. This CDR3 contains 14 residues. Unmatched junction bases numbered 6, after V lost 1 base and J lost 7 bases. CDR3 sequence (DNA): TGTGCCAGCAGCTTAAGGGCAGGGGGTGTTGAAGCTTTCTTT. Protein product: CASSLRAGGVEAFF. The whole variable domain, remainder taken from reference TRBV7-3 and TRBJ1-1, is GAGVSQTPSNKVTEKGKYVELRCDPISGHTALYWYRQSLGQGPEFLIYFQGTGAADDSGLPNDRFFAVRPEGSVSTLKIQRTERGDSAVYLCASSLRAGGVEAFFGQGTRLTVV.

This clonotype was recorded a few times. The chain is built from TRBV7-6 and TRBJ2-2, with a tentative D call TRBD1 (8 bases). This CDR3 region has 14 residues. CDR1 is SGHVS and CDR2 is FNYEAQ in the germline V gene. Between the trimmed V and J ends, which lost 5 bases and 6 bases, there was a span of 13 bases. CDR3 bases: TGTGCCAGCAGCCTAACAGGGGGGGCCGGGGAGCTGTTTTTT. Its protein is CASSLTGGAGELFF.

The chain links TRBV12-3 or TRBV12-4 to TRBJ2-1, with TRBD2 matching 12 bases. This CDR3 contains 15 residues. Trimming at V came to 6 bases and at J to 4 bases, leaving 4 bases not matched to a gene. For the CDR3, the DNA is TGTGCCAGCAGCCGGACTAGCGGGGATTACAATGAGCAGTTCTTC. Translation: CASSRTSGDYNEQFF.

This clonotype has only a few counts. This chain connects TRBV10-3 to TRBJ1-1, with TRBD1 matching 8 bases. Per the germline V gene, CDR1 is ENHRY and CDR2 is SYGVKD. The J segment lost 5 bases and the V segment lost 0 bases, leaving 5 bases of the junction unmatched. The CDR3 extends over 15 amino acids. The CDR3: CAISESGDRTTEAFF. For the CDR3, the DNA is TGTGCCATCAGTGAGTCCGGGGACAGGACTACTGAAGCTTTCTTT.

This clonotype was counted between two and nine times. This rearrangement joins TRBV6-5 to TRBJ2-2, with D perhaps TRBD1 (5 bases). Germline values: CDR1 MNHEY, CDR2 SVGAGI. CDR3 length: 14 amino acids. Trimming removed 4 bases at V and 1 base at J, with 7 bases between. CDR3 DNA sequence: TGTGCCAGCAGTTTCCAGGGGAACACCGGGGAGCTGTTTTTT. It specifies CASSFQGNTGELFF.